These T cell receptor beta chains were read from a single sample in a study of T cell changes during pregnancy in multiple sclerosis. Only in-frame clones appear in the TCRdb table, and some are missing; sequencing was by immunoSEQ multiplex PCR. This table holds about 20,000 clones, around nine tenths found once. This specimen was CD8+ T cells from peripheral blood mononuclear cells, taken in the second trimester of pregnancy. Receptor source: a female donor in good health, enrolled as a control in a pregnancy study. Each CDR3 is given with its conserved first and last residue. Each record gives: D gene, V gene, clone size, CDR3 length, J gene, CDR3 DNA, CDR3 protein. The D gene is left open where the match is weak. Expanded clones get a size class; other rows say once, few or many, or leave the size out.

D: .; V: TRBV16; size: .; length: 17; J: TRBJ2-6; DNA: TGTGCCAGCAGCCCCACCGGCAGGGGATCTGGGGCCAACGTCCTGACTTTC; CDR3: CASSPTGRGSGANVLTF
D: .; V: TRBV7-9; size: .; length: 14; J: TRBJ2-4; DNA: TGTGCCGCGGGGCGGGATCTAGCCAAAAACATTCAGTACTTC; CDR3: CAAGRDLAKNIQYF
D: TRBD1; V: TRBV11-2; size: .; length: 13; J: TRBJ1-2; DNA: TGTGCCAGCAGCTTCGACAGGGGCCATGGCTACACCTTC; CDR3: CASSFDRGHGYTF
D: .; V: TRBV2; size: few; length: 13; J: TRBJ2-7; DNA: TGTGCCAGCAGTGAAGGGACAGCGTACGAGCAGTACTTC; CDR3: CASSEGTAYEQYF
D: .; V: TRBV2; size: .; length: 14; J: TRBJ1-4; DNA: TGTGCCAGCAGTGAAGTAGAGAGGGAAGAAAAACTGTTTTTT; CDR3: CASSEVEREEKLFF
D: TRBD1; V: TRBV27; size: .; length: 15; J: TRBJ1-5; DNA: TGTGCCAGCAGACTCGCGGGACAGGGGTTTCAGCCCCAGCATTTT; CDR3: CASRLAGQGFQPQHF
D: TRBD1; V: TRBV27; size: few; length: 14; J: TRBJ2-7; DNA: TGTGCCAGCACCAACCCCGGCAGGGGGCATGAGCAGTACTTC; CDR3: CASTNPGRGHEQYF
D: TRBD1; V: TRBV10-3; size: .; length: 15; J: TRBJ1-2; DNA: TGTGCCATCAGTGGGGGACAGCGTGATAACTATGGCTACACCTTC; CDR3: CAISGGQRDNYGYTF
D: TRBD2; V: TRBV2; size: .; length: 13; J: TRBJ2-7; DNA: TGTGCCAGCACGGCGGGAGCGACCTACGAGCAGTACTTC; CDR3: CASTAGATYEQYF
D: .; V: TRBV7-9; size: .; length: 14; J: TRBJ2-5; DNA: TGTGCCAGCAGCTTAGCCCTCCCGGGAGAGACCCAGTACTTC; CDR3: CASSLALPGETQYF
D: TRBD2; V: TRBV9; size: .; length: 15; J: TRBJ2-5; DNA: TGTGCCAGCAGCCTGGAGGGTAGCGGGACGGAGACCCAGTACTTC; CDR3: CASSLEGSGTETQYF
D: .; V: TRBV6-6; size: .; length: 13; J: TRBJ2-7; DNA: TGTGCCAGCAGTCCCTCGGGAGAGTTCGAGCAGTACTTC; CDR3: CASSPSGEFEQYF
D: TRBD1; V: TRBV27; size: once; length: 15; J: TRBJ2-7; DNA: TGTGCCAGCAGTACGACAGGGCTTTTACCCTACGAGCAGTACTTC; CDR3: CASSTTGLLPYEQYF
D: .; V: TRBV30; size: .; length: 16; J: TRBJ1-6; DNA: TGTGCCTGGAGTGCTTCCCATCCCCCAGGCGTCTCACCCCTCCACTTT; CDR3: CAWSASHPPGVSPLHF
D: TRBD2; V: TRBV6-4; size: medium-sized; length: 14; J: TRBJ2-3; DNA: TGTGCCAGCAGTGACTCATGGGAGCGGGGCACGCAGTATTTT; CDR3: CASSDSWERGTQYF
D: TRBD2; V: TRBV4-3; size: .; length: 16; J: TRBJ2-1; DNA: TGCGCCAGCAGCCAAGAAATTAGCGGGGGGTACAATGAGCAGTTCTTC; CDR3: CASSQEISGGYNEQFF
D: .; V: TRBV5-6; size: few; length: 13; J: TRBJ1-1; DNA: TGTGCCAGCAGCTTGACGGGGATCACTGAAGCTTTCTTT; CDR3: CASSLTGITEAFF
D: TRBD1; V: TRBV6-4; size: few; length: 15; J: TRBJ2-1; DNA: TGTGCCAGCAGTGACGGTGCGGACAGGGGCAATGAGCAGTTCTTC; CDR3: CASSDGADRGNEQFF
D: .; V: TRBV7-9; size: once; length: 11; J: TRBJ1-2; DNA: TGTGCCAGCAGTAGGGAGGAGGGCTACACCTTC; CDR3: CASSREEGYTF
D: TRBD1; V: TRBV28; size: .; length: 15; J: TRBJ1-1; DNA: TGTGCCAGCAGTTTACACCGAGGGGGCGGCACTGAAGCTTTCTTT; CDR3: CASSLHRGGGTEAFF
D: TRBD2; V: TRBV5-4; size: .; length: 16; J: TRBJ2-7; DNA: TGTGCCAGCAGCCGATCACTGGATAGCGGGGACTACGAGCAGTACTTC; CDR3: CASSRSLDSGDYEQYF